Listed here are 5 T cell receptor beta chains from one sample, sequenced in a study of siplizumab effects on memory and regulatory T cells. Some clones are missing from TCRdb's copy, which holds only in-frame ones; the method was immunoSEQ multiplex PCR. Among over 100,000 clones listed, approximately 92% were seen once. The sequencing input was non-Treg CD4+ T cells sorted from blood. The receptors shown here come from a human donor in good health.

The chain is built from TRBV5-1 and TRBJ2-1, with 10 bases lining up with TRBD1. Germline V gene data show CDR1 as SGHRS and CDR2 as YFSETQ. J lost 4 bases, V lost 0 bases, and 7 bases had no gene match. The CDR3 runs to 17 residues. The DNA of the CDR3 is TGCGCCAGCAGCTTGGGAGGGACAGGGGTAACGTACAATGAGCAGTTCTTC. It yields the protein CASSLGGTGVTYNEQFF.

This rearrangement joins TRBV28 to TRBJ2-1; TRBD2 agrees at 11 bases. Looked up from germline, CDR1 is MDHEN and CDR2 is SYDVKM. The CDR3 is made up of 16 amino acids. V lost 5 bases to trimming and J lost 6 bases; unmatched junction nucleotides: 9. The CDR3 region is CASSRTSGGPFNEQFF. The CDR3 coding sequence is TGTGCCAGCAGTCGAACTAGCGGGGGCCCTTTCAATGAGCAGTTCTTC.

The chain employs TRBV5-4 and TRBJ1-2; D gene uncertain. This CDR3 has 14 residues. V lost 2 bases, J lost 6 bases, and 14 bases lay in between. Germline values: CDR1 SGHNT, CDR2 YYREEE (reference sequence). CDR3 in DNA: TGTGCCAGCAGCTTCCTTACTGGGCGGGATGGCTACACCTTC. It encodes CASSFLTGRDGYTF. Full variable domain (remainder filled in from reference TRBV5-4 and TRBJ1-2): ETGVTQSPTHLIKTRGQQVTLRCSSQSGHNTVSWYQQALGQGPQFIFQYYREEENGRGNFPPRFSGLQFPNYSSELNVNALELDDSALYLCASSFLTGRDGYTFGSGTRLTVV.

The gene calls are TRBV4-3 and TRBJ1-2; D gene ambiguous. Per germline, CDR1 LGHNA and CDR2 YSLEER. Trimming shortened V by 0 bases and J by 4 bases, and 6 bases separated the two germline ends. The CDR3 spans 13 residues. CDR3 amino acids: CASSQEEFYGYTF. CDR3 DNA: TGCGCCAGCAGCCAAGAGGAATTCTATGGCTACACCTTC.

This chain connects TRBV19 to TRBJ1-2, with D maybe TRBD1 (5 bases). The CDR3 is 14 amino acids. The germline CDR1 and CDR2 sequences are LNHDA and SQIVND (reference sequence). With 5 bases removed from V and 4 bases from J, the gap between germline ends came to 14 bases. The CDR3 is CASSGRGSFYGYTF. CDR3 DNA sequence: TGTGCCAGTAGTGGTAGGGGCTCCTTCTATGGCTACACCTTC.